The next 16 T cell receptor beta chains were all read from a single sample in a study of radiation and T cells in renal cell carcinoma. This table comes from immunoSEQ multiplex PCR, and its TCRdb copy is limited to in-frame clones, with some not included. Of 150,000 or so clones in the sample, about 88% were seen once. Time point here: blood 4 weeks post-SBRT, at nephrectomy. Treatment indicated: 15 Gy SBRT to primary tumor, nephrectomy 4 weeks later. The sample here was blood, taken from a patient whose treatment included radiotherapy and nephrectomy. The receptors were sampled from a woman aged 45-65 years with renal cell carcinoma.

This rearrangement joins TRBV5-1 to TRBJ2-5; 7 nucleotides agree with TRBD1. CDR1 and CDR2 (germline): SGHRS, YFSETQ. The ends lost 4 bases at V and 4 bases at J; junction bases unmatched: 7. The CDR3 covers 14 residues. The CDR3 here is CASSIQGNRETQYF. CDR3 DNA: TGCGCCAGCAGCATACAGGGGAATCGAGAGACCCAGTACTTC.

The chain has TRBV13 and TRBJ2-3, with TRBD2 matching 15 bases. This CDR3 is 20 amino acids long. Germline trimming cut 4 bases from V and 0 bases from J; bases unmatched to any gene: 11. The V gene's germline CDR1 is PRHDT and CDR2 FYEKMQ (reference sequence). The CDR3 is CASSSLSWTSGGGSTDTQYF. The CDR3 DNA sequence: TGTGCCAGCAGCTCGCTCTCTTGGACTAGCGGGGGGGGTAGCACAGATACGCAGTATTTT.

V is TRBV9 and J is TRBJ2-3; 12 nucleotides agree with TRBD2. The CDR3 runs 17 residues. CDR1 and CDR2 (germline): SGDLS, YYNGEE. The V gene end was trimmed by 4 bases and the J gene end by 1 base; junction bases not matched to a gene: 7. The CDR3 is CASSPRTSGARTDTQYF. The CDR3 region has the DNA TGTGCCAGCAGCCCAAGGACTAGCGGGGCCCGCACAGATACGCAGTATTTT.

CDR3 region: CASSWTRGSGRGELFF. As DNA, the CDR3 is TGTGCCAGCAGCTGGACCCGAGGTTCTGGGCGCGGGGAGCTGTTTTTT. The chain recombines TRBV27 with TRBJ2-2; no definite D call. The V end was cut by 6 bases, the J end by 7 bases, with 21 bases between. This CDR3 is built from 16 residues. Germline V gene lookup returns CDR1 MNHEY and CDR2 SMNVEV (reference sequence).

The rearrangement uses TRBV4-1 and TRBJ2-4, with D possibly being TRBD1 or TRBD2 (5 bases each). This CDR3 is built from 13 residues. CDR1 is MGHRA, CDR2 YSYEKL, per germline. The germline V and J ends were trimmed by 0 bases and 9 bases, with 9 bases remaining between them. The CDR3 reads CASSQESGGIQYF. DNA for the CDR3: TGCGCCAGCAGCCAAGAAAGTGGGGGCATTCAGTACTTC.

The chain links TRBV19 to TRBJ1-5; TRBD1 matches 7 bases. The CDR3 extends over 14 amino acids. Germline assignment: CDR1 LNHDA and CDR2 SQIVND (reference sequence). After removal of 3 bases from V and 8 bases from J, the junction contained 7 bases not matched to a gene. The CDR3 region has the DNA TGTGCCAGTAGTATCTCCCACAGGGGAGAGCCCCAGCATTTT. It yields the protein CASSISHRGEPQHF.

This clone was seen just once. J is TRBJ1-2 and V is TRBV18, with TRBD1 matching 9 bases. The V gene's germline CDR1 is KGHSH and CDR2 LQKENI. Germline trimming cut 5 bases from V and 7 bases from J; bases unmatched to any gene: 8. The CDR3 runs to 14 residues. CDR3: CASSARDRDVGYTF. CDR3 sequence (DNA): TGTGCCAGCTCAGCCCGGGACAGGGATGTTGGCTACACCTTC.

The chain is built from TRBV5-1 and TRBJ2-1; 9 bases align to TRBD1. Trimming took 0 bases from V and 8 from J; bases not matched to a gene: 6. The CDR3 totals 15 residues. The germline V gene has CDR1 SGHRS and CDR2 YFSETQ. CDR3 sequence: CASSLATGGGYEQFF. The CDR3 bases are TGCGCCAGCAGCTTGGCGACAGGGGGAGGCTATGAGCAGTTCTTC.

For the CDR3, the DNA is TGTGCCAGCAGCTTGGCAGTGCCTGACTATGGCTACACCTTC. This gives the protein CASSLAVPDYGYTF. The chain has TRBV7-8 and TRBJ1-2; D call uncertain. V was pared by 3 bases and J by 3 bases, with 11 bases between. The CDR3 consists of 14 residues. Per germline, CDR1 SGHVS and CDR2 FQNEAQ.

The chain combines TRBV4-1 with TRBJ2-3; D is undetermined. Germline V lookup: CDR1 MGHRA, CDR2 YSYEKL. V was trimmed by 6 bases and J by 5 bases, leaving 9 bases between them. This CDR3 is 12 amino acids long. CDR3 in amino acids: CASSSYGDTQYF. Here the CDR3 DNA reads TGCGCCAGCAGTTCGTACGGAGATACGCAGTATTTT.

This clone has only one observation. The CDR3: CASSQGLAGGQDTQYF. In DNA form, the CDR3 reads TGTGCCAGCAGCCAAGGACTAGCGGGGGGGCAAGATACGCAGTATTTT. The chain couples TRBV7-6 to TRBJ2-3; 15 positions match TRBD2. Germline assignment: CDR1 SGHVS and CDR2 FNYEAQ. The CDR3 totals 16 residues. J gave up 5 bases and V 5 bases, and 5 bases lay outside the gene matches.

This rearrangement joins TRBV15 to TRBJ2-3, with TRBD2 matching 15 bases. With 1 base clipped from V and 0 bases from J, the junction kept 11 bases outside the gene matches. This CDR3 spans 21 amino acids. Germline V gives CDR1 LNHNV, CDR2 YYDKDF (reference sequence). The CDR3 region is CATSRVPPGLAGGRSTDTQYF. CDR3 nucleotide sequence: TGTGCCACCAGCAGAGTTCCACCCGGACTAGCGGGGGGGCGGAGCACAGATACGCAGTATTTT.

The genes are TRBV28 and TRBJ1-6; TRBD1 matches 10 bases. J was trimmed by 7 bases and V by 6 bases; bases with no gene match: 3. This CDR3 comprises 14 residues. Per germline, CDR1 MDHEN and CDR2 SYDVKM. CDR3 sequence: CASSLGQGNSPLHF. CDR3 nucleotide sequence: TGTGCCAGCAGCCTGGGACAGGGGAATTCACCCCTCCACTTT.

This chain links TRBV11-2 with TRBJ1-6; no clear D. Germline lookup yields CDR1 SGHAT and CDR2 FQNNGV. This CDR3 contains 15 residues. The V and J ends lost 2 bases and 3 bases respectively, with 8 bases between them. CDR3 in amino acids: CASSLTGVYNSPLHF. The CDR3 coding sequence is TGTGCCAGCAGCTTAACCGGAGTCTATAATTCACCCCTCCACTTT.

For this clone: Additional DNA sequences in this sample encode the identical CDR3. The V and J genes are TRBV19 and TRBJ1-5; D ambiguous. The CDR3 consists of 15 residues. V lost 3 bases and J 7 bases, leaving 16 bases between the germline ends. The germline V gene has CDR1 LNHDA and CDR2 SQIVND (reference sequence). The CDR3 bases are TGTGCCAGTAGTATGATGGACGGTGGGAACCAGCCCCAGCATTTT. Amino acids: CASSMMDGGNQPQHF.

The rearrangement uses TRBV2 and TRBJ2-4; possibly TRBD2 for D (6 bases). This CDR3 is built from 16 residues. V shed 4 bases and J shed 5 bases, with 18 bases lying between them. CDR1 and CDR2 (germline): SNHLY, FYNNEI. The CDR3 DNA follows: TGTGCCAGCAGTGTAGGCCGGAGGGGCTCCCAAAACATTCAGTACTTC. Its translation: CASSVGRRGSQNIQYF.